The 23 T cell receptor beta chains below all came from one sample that was sequenced in a study of blood T cell repertoires in COVID-19. The protocol was immunoSEQ multiplex PCR, while the TCRdb copy is restricted to in-frame clones and leaves out a portion. The data contain about 120,000 clones, 82% of them singletons. The specimen sequenced was peripheral blood. The receptors originated from a man aged 70-80 years with acute or convalescent COVID-19.

J is TRBJ2-6 and V is TRBV10-2, with D possibly being TRBD1 (6 bases). The CDR3 consists of 17 residues. Trimming removed 6 bases at V and 0 bases at J, with 15 bases between. Germline V gene sequence: CDR1 WSHSY, CDR2 SAAADI. The CDR3 coding sequence is TGCGCCAGCAGCTCCCGGGACACCCGCTCTGGGGCCAACGTCCTGACTTTC. Its translation: CASSSRDTRSGANVLTF.

The J gene is TRBJ2-3, the V gene TRBV5-1; 12 bases line up with TRBD2. This CDR3 has 17 residues. V lost 2 bases to trimming and J lost 4 bases; unmatched junction nucleotides: 8. Germline CDR1 and CDR2: SGHRS and YFSETQ. The CDR3 loop is CASSLGILAGGADTQYF. In DNA, the CDR3 is TGCGCCAGCAGCTTAGGGATACTAGCGGGGGGTGCAGATACGCAGTATTTT.

This chain uses TRBV29-1 with TRBJ1-2; no firm D call. V was clipped by 4 bases and J by 2 bases, with 8 bases between them. Germline V CDR1 and CDR2: SQVTM, ANQGSEA. The CDR3 has 12 residues. The CDR3 reads CSVAVMNYGYTF. The DNA of the CDR3 is TGCAGCGTTGCGGTGATGAACTATGGCTACACCTTC.

The chain is built from TRBV7-2 and TRBJ2-7; TRBD1 matches 7 bases. CDR1 is SGHTA and CDR2 is FQGNSA in the germline V gene. The CDR3 length is 13 residues. The ends lost 2 bases at V and 2 bases at J; junction bases unmatched: 0. As DNA, the CDR3 is TGTGCCAGCAGCTTACAGGGGGCCTACGAGCAGTACTTC. Encoded protein: CASSLQGAYEQYF.

V is TRBV28 and J is TRBJ1-2; D is perhaps TRBD1 (6 bases). The CDR3 has 12 residues. Per germline, CDR1 MDHEN and CDR2 SYDVKM. V gave up 8 bases and J gave up 4 bases, with 11 bases separating them. CDR3 nucleotides: TGTGCCAGCGGGACACCTCCCTATGGCTACACCTTC. This translates into CASGTPPYGYTF.

This clone appeared a few times. This rearrangement joins TRBV29-1 to TRBJ1-2; TRBD1 might be the D (5 bases). This CDR3 has 13 amino acids. V dropped 0 bases and J dropped 7 bases, with 12 bases sitting between them. Germline CDR1 and CDR2: SQVTM and ANQGSEA. DNA of the CDR3: TGCAGCGTTGAAGATCTCGTAAGGGGTGGCTACACCTTC. Its translation: CSVEDLVRGGYTF.

This clone has just one count. The J gene is TRBJ1-1, the V gene TRBV5-8; 9 bases are shared with TRBD1. Germline V gives CDR1 SGHTS, CDR2 YDEGEE. J lost 3 bases, V lost 1 base, and 7 bases had no gene match. The CDR3 length is 16 residues. The CDR3 coding sequence is TGTGCCAGCAGCTTGTACAGGGGGCGCCTGGACACTGAAGCTTTCTTT. Its translation: CASSLYRGRLDTEAFF.

This clone came up once. V and J are TRBV6-1 and TRBJ1-5; D is undetermined. The CDR3 runs to 13 residues. CDR1 is MNHNS and CDR2 is SASEGT in the germline V gene. The germline V and J ends were trimmed by 2 bases and 4 bases, with 6 bases remaining between them. The CDR3 nucleotides are TGTGCCAGCAGTGAAAGCTGGAATCAGCCCCAGCATTTT. This encodes CASSESWNQPQHF.

This chain links TRBV5-6 with TRBJ2-7; 9 bases align to TRBD1. The J segment lost 5 bases and the V segment lost 0 bases, leaving 6 bases of the junction unmatched. CDR3 size: 15 residues. Germline CDR1 is SGHDT and CDR2 is YYEEEE. As DNA, the CDR3 is TGTGCCAGCAGCTTGGATCCGGGACAGGGCAACGAGCAGTACTTC. This gives the protein CASSLDPGQGNEQYF.

Concerning this clone: The sample carries other DNA sequences with the same CDR3. This chain links TRBV2 with TRBJ1-6, with D perhaps TRBD1 (6 bases). Germline V lookup: CDR1 SNHLY, CDR2 FYNNEI. V lost 6 bases, J lost 9 bases, and 6 bases lay in between. CDR3 length: 11 amino acids. CDR3 loop: CASRGGSPLHF. The CDR3 bases are TGTGCCAGCAGAGGGGGTTCACCCCTCCACTTT. Supplemented by reference TRBV2 and TRBJ1-6, the full variable domain reads EPEVTQTPSHQVTQMGQEVILRCVPISNHLYFYWYRQILGQKVEFLVSFYNNEISEKSEIFDDQFSVERPDGSNFTLKIRSTKLEDSAMYFCASRGGSPLHFGNGTRLTVT.

This clone was counted between two and nine times. The chain is built from TRBV27 and TRBJ1-2, with a weak D call TRBD1 (5 bases). V was cut by 4 bases and J by 9 bases, with 18 bases left in between. The CDR3 covers 14 residues. Germline assignment: CDR1 MNHEY and CDR2 SMNVEV (reference sequence). In nucleotides, the CDR3 is TGTGCCAGCAGTTCAGCCCGGGGGGTCGGAAGCTACACCTTC. As protein: CASSSARGVGSYTF.

The chain is built from TRBV30 and TRBJ2-5; D possibly corresponds to TRBD2 (6 bases). CDR1 is GTSNPN, CDR2 SVGIG, per germline (reference sequence). V was cut by 2 bases and J by 5 bases, with 18 bases left in between. This CDR3 is 15 amino acids long. CDR3 amino acids: CAWSLPGRKGETQYF. DNA for the CDR3: TGTGCCTGGAGTCTTCCGGGGAGGAAAGGGGAGACCCAGTACTTC.

A few counts support this clone. The chain is built from TRBV19 and TRBJ2-7; D is possibly TRBD2 (5 bases). Germline V gives CDR1 LNHDA, CDR2 SQIVND (reference sequence). V lost 2 bases and J lost 3, with 11 bases in between. CDR3 size: 14 residues. The CDR3 nucleotides are TGTGCCAGTAGTATATATGAGGGAAACTACGAGCAGTACTTC. Translating it yields CASSIYEGNYEQYF.

The gene calls are TRBV30 and TRBJ1-6; D unresolved. Trimming took 2 bases from V and 6 from J, leaving 11 bases between them. The CDR3 is made up of 14 amino acids. Germline loops: CDR1 GTSNPN, CDR2 SVGIG (reference sequence). The CDR3 DNA is TGTGCCTGGAGTCGCCCCGGCGGTAATTCACCCCTCCACTTT. Protein sequence: CAWSRPGGNSPLHF.

The rearrangement uses TRBV28 and TRBJ2-2, with D perhaps matching TRBD1 (6 bases). V was cut by 2 bases and J by 4 bases, with 17 bases left in between. CDR3 size: 17 residues. Germline V CDR1 and CDR2: MDHEN, SYDVKM. The CDR3 protein is CASSLPTGYPSTGELFF. CDR3 DNA sequence: TGTGCCAGCAGTTTACCCACAGGGTATCCCTCCACCGGGGAGCTGTTTTTT.

This chain joins TRBV24-1 and TRBJ1-2, with a tentative D call TRBD1 (5 bases). Germline V lookup: CDR1 KGHDR, CDR2 SFDVKD. The V end was cut by 6 bases, the J end by 7 bases, with 23 bases between. The CDR3 runs 16 residues. Written as DNA, the CDR3 is TGTGCCACCAGTTCCTTATTATCGGGAGGGGTGACTGGCTACACCTTC. It codes for CATSSLLSGGVTGYTF.

V is TRBV4-1 and J is TRBJ2-1; 14 bases are a match to TRBD2. Germline CDR1 MGHRA, CDR2 YSYEKL. Trimming cost V 1 base and J 9 bases; bases outside gene matches: 8. The CDR3 loop spans 17 amino acids. The CDR3 bases are TGCGCCAGCAGCCAAGCGTTCGGGACTAGCGGGGGCTCTGAGCAGTTCTTC. Protein product: CASSQAFGTSGGSEQFF.

The chain combines TRBV7-8 with TRBJ1-1; 8 positions match TRBD1. The V gene end was trimmed by 6 bases and the J gene end by 0 bases; junction bases not matched to a gene: 9. The CDR3 loop spans 16 amino acids. The V gene's germline CDR1 is SGHVS and CDR2 FQNEAQ. The CDR3 sequence: CASRNDRGPLNTEAFF. CDR3 bases: TGTGCCAGCAGGAATGACAGGGGTCCCCTGAACACTGAAGCTTTCTTT.

This chain uses TRBV18 with TRBJ2-1, with 9 nucleotides matching TRBD1. This CDR3 comprises 13 residues. The germline V gene encodes CDR1 KGHSH and CDR2 LQKENI. J was trimmed by 9 bases and V by 8 bases; bases with no gene match: 8. The CDR3: CASQRQGGTEQFF. The DNA of the CDR3 is TGTGCCAGCCAACGACAGGGGGGGACTGAGCAGTTCTTC.

The rearrangement uses TRBV10-2 and TRBJ2-7; 8 nucleotides agree with TRBD1. Germline V lookup: CDR1 WSHSY, CDR2 SAAADI. Germline trimming cut 10 bases from V and 1 base from J; bases unmatched to any gene: 3. CDR3 length: 12 amino acids. This CDR3 reads CATGQGSYEQYF. CDR3 in DNA: TGCGCCACCGGACAGGGTTCCTACGAGCAGTACTTC.

The chain joins TRBV18 to TRBJ1-1, with 9 bases that match TRBD1. The CDR3 contains 13 residues. CDR1 and CDR2 from the germline V gene are KGHSH and LQKENI. The trim removed 6 bases at V and 10 bases at J, leaving 9 bases unmatched. CDR3 coding DNA: TGTGCCAGCTCCCCAAGACAGGGGGAGGTAGCTTTCTTT. Residues: CASSPRQGEVAFF. The whole variable domain, remainder taken from reference TRBV18 and TRBJ1-1, is NAGVMQNPRHLVRRRGQEARLRCSPMKGHSHVYWYRQLPEEGLKFMVYLQKENIIDESGMPKERFSAEFPKEGPSILRIQQVVRGDSAAYFCASSPRQGEVAFFGQGTRLTVV.

The rearrangement links TRBV27 to TRBJ2-7; tentatively, D is TRBD2 (6 bases). V lost 3 bases and J lost 2, with 8 bases in between. Germline CDR1 MNHEY, CDR2 SMNVEV (reference sequence). The CDR3 spans 13 residues. This chain's CDR3 is CASSLRGPYEQYF. CDR3 DNA sequence: TGTGCCAGCAGTTTGCGGGGCCCCTACGAGCAGTACTTC.

The chain recombines TRBV15 with TRBJ2-7; D perhaps matches TRBD1 (6 bases). V lost 0 bases, J lost 5 bases, and 17 bases lay in between. The CDR3 runs to 16 residues. Germline-derived CDR1 and CDR2 are LNHNV and YYDKDF (reference sequence). Here the CDR3 reads CATSRDRQGIENEQYF. Here the CDR3 DNA reads TGTGCCACCAGCAGAGATCGCCAGGGGATAGAGAACGAGCAGTACTTC.